A selection of T cell receptor beta chains follows, all from one sample in a study of cytomegalovirus exposure and HLA in healthy donors. TCRdb keeps only in-frame clones here, not all; method: immunoSEQ multiplex PCR. The sample yields about 72,000 clones, 65% to 70% seen once. The sample consisted of PBMCs. These TCRs come from a man between 35 and 55 years old in good health and CMV-seropositive. The CDR3 runs from the conserved cysteine through the conserved F or W. D genes are given only for firm matches. Clone size is not always given. Where it is, it says once, few, many or a class for expanded clones.

d_gene	v_gene	len	j_gene	abundance	CDR3nt	CDR3aa
NA	TRBV5-6	12	TRBJ1-2	few	TGTGCCAGCAGATACGGGGGATATGGCTACACCTTC	CASRYGGYGYTF
TRBD2	TRBV10-3	15	TRBJ2-1	few	TGTGCCATCAGCCCCGGGACTAGCTCCTACAATGAGCAGTTCTTC	CAISPGTSSYNEQFF
NA	TRBV18	13	TRBJ1-1	NA	TGTGCCAGCTCCCTGGGACAGAACACTGAAGCTTTCTTT	CASSLGQNTEAFF
NA	TRBV2	12	TRBJ1-4	NA	TGTGCCAGCAGTGGACAGTCCGAAAAACTGTTTTTT	CASSGQSEKLFF
TRBD1	TRBV7-9	16	TRBJ1-2	few	TGTGCCAGCAGCTATTCGACAGGGGTTCTCTCCTATGGCTACACCTTC	CASSYSTGVLSYGYTF
TRBD2	TRBV29-1	17	TRBJ2-3	NA	TGCAGCGTTGAACGAGGGACTAGCGGGGGGCTCACAGATACGCAGTATTTT	CSVERGTSGGLTDTQYF
TRBD1	TRBV4-2	16	TRBJ1-5	once	TGTGCCAGCAGCCAAGACAGGGACAGTAGCAATCAGCCCCAGCATTTT	CASSQDRDSSNQPQHF
TRBD2	TRBV7-9	15	TRBJ2-2	few	TGTGCCAGCAGCCCGGGGGGGCTCGGACCCGGGGAGCTGTTTTTT	CASSPGGLGPGELFF
NA	TRBV5-1	15	TRBJ1-1	NA	TGCGCCAGCAGCTTGGGGGGGGGCGTACGGGCTGAAGCTTTCTTT	CASSLGGGVRAEAFF
NA	TRBV6-5	13	TRBJ2-3	NA	TGTGCCAGCAGTTACTCTGAGGAGTTTACGCAGTATTTT	CASSYSEEFTQYF
NA	TRBV19	12	TRBJ1-1	once	TGTGCCAGTAGGGGGGCGCAGCCTGAAGCTTTCTTT	CASRGAQPEAFF
NA	TRBV4-1	13	TRBJ1-4	NA	TGCGCCAGCAGCCAATTAATCGATGAAAAACTGTTTTTT	CASSQLIDEKLFF
NA	TRBV19	15	TRBJ1-5	NA	TGTGCCAGTAGTGGGCAGGGCTTTAGCAATCAGCCCCAGCATTTT	CASSGQGFSNQPQHF
NA	TRBV19	13	TRBJ1-3	NA	TGTGCCAGTAGTATAGATGCGGGAAACACCATATATTTT	CASSIDAGNTIYF
NA	TRBV4-2	15	TRBJ1-1	NA	TGTGCCAGCAGCCACCGCCCGGGACAACTGAGTGAAGCTTTCTTT	CASSHRPGQLSEAFF
TRBD1	TRBV7-8	15	TRBJ2-2	NA	TGTGCCAGCAGCTTAAACGGGGACAGGGCCGGGGAGCTGTTTTTT	CASSLNGDRAGELFF
NA	TRBV7-9	14	TRBJ1-4	few	TGTGCCAGCAGCTCCCCGACCAGGGGTGAAAAACTGTTTTTT	CASSSPTRGEKLFF
TRBD1	TRBV2	17	TRBJ1-1	few	TGTGCCAGCAGTGTCCCCAATACAGGGGGGAGGAACACTGAAGCTTTCTTT	CASSVPNTGGRNTEAFF
NA	TRBV5-4	15	TRBJ1-5	NA	TGTGCCAGCAGCCTGGGGGGGGAGAGCAATCAGCCCCAGCATTTT	CASSLGGESNQPQHF
NA	TRBV5-5	15	TRBJ1-3	NA	TGTGCCAGCAGCGCGGGCAGGGGAATTGGAAACACCATATATTTT	CASSAGRGIGNTIYF
NA	TRBV21-1	14	TRBJ1-5	once	TGTGCCAGCAGCACCGACAGGGATGGTCAGCCCCAGCATTTT	CASSTDRDGQPQHF
TRBD2	TRBV7-6	16	TRBJ2-1	few	TGTGCCAGCAGCCGTCGGCGGGGGGACACCTACAATGAGCAGTTCTTC	CASSRRRGDTYNEQFF
TRBD1	TRBV28	15	TRBJ2-3	NA	TGTGCCAGCAGTTTTCCCGGACAGGGACCAGATACGCAGTATTTT	CASSFPGQGPDTQYF
NA	TRBV7-2	16	TRBJ2-7	NA	TGTGCCAGCAGCTTAGGCCCAGAGGCCGGAGGATCCGAGCAGTACTTC	CASSLGPEAGGSEQYF
TRBD2	TRBV6-1	14	TRBJ2-5	few	TGTGCCAGCGGGACTAGCGGGGGGCGAGAGACCCAGTACTTC	CASGTSGGRETQYF
NA	TRBV5-6	14	TRBJ1-1	NA	TGTGCCAGCAGCCCCGGGGGTTATAACACTGAAGCTTTCTTT	CASSPGGYNTEAFF
NA	TRBV27	14	TRBJ2-7	NA	TGTGCCAGCAGCGCGCGGAAGGCCGTTAACGAGCAGTACTTC	CASSARKAVNEQYF
NA	TRBV28	14	TRBJ1-1	NA	TGTGCCAGCAGCCCAAGCGATCTGAACACTGAAGCTTTCTTT	CASSPSDLNTEAFF
NA	TRBV11-2	15	TRBJ1-1	NA	TGTGCCAGCAGCTTAGGTGCGACAGGCTACACTGAAGCTTTCTTT	CASSLGATGYTEAFF
NA	TRBV6-4	13	TRBJ2-7	few	TGTGCCAGCAAGGGGGAGGGGACCTACGAGCAGTACTTC	CASKGEGTYEQYF
NA	TRBV7-3	14	TRBJ2-3	NA	TGTGCCAGCAGCCCTGGACTAACCCTAGATACGCAGTATTTT	CASSPGLTLDTQYF
NA	TRBV2	15	TRBJ1-4	NA	TGTGCCAGCAGTGATTGGAGGGCAACTAATGAAAAACTGTTTTTT	CASSDWRATNEKLFF
NA	TRBV7-9	16	TRBJ2-1	few	TGTGCCAGCAGCTTAGCACGGCAGGGGCTGGGCAATGAGCAGTTCTTC	CASSLARQGLGNEQFF
TRBD1	TRBV18	16	TRBJ2-2	few	TGTGCCAGCTCACCGCGACAGGGGAGGTCCACCGGGGAGCTGTTTTTT	CASSPRQGRSTGELFF
TRBD1	TRBV6-5	14	TRBJ1-1	once	TGTGCCAGCAGTTGGGGGACAGGGGTGATAGAAGCTTTCTTT	CASSWGTGVIEAFF
TRBD1	TRBV6-1	14	TRBJ1-5	NA	TGTGCCAGCAGGAGACAGGGCTACAATCAGCCCCAGCATTTT	CASRRQGYNQPQHF
NA	TRBV5-6	12	TRBJ2-3	once	TGTGCCAGCAGCTTGGAGCCAGATACGCAGTATTTT	CASSLEPDTQYF
TRBD2	TRBV19	13	TRBJ2-7	NA	TGTGCCAGTAGTATAACTAGCGGGTACGAGCAGTACTTC	CASSITSGYEQYF
NA	TRBV27	15	TRBJ1-6	NA	TGTGCCAGCAGACCTATCACAGGGCGACATTCACCCCTCCACTTT	CASRPITGRHSPLHF
NA	TRBV5-1	17	TRBJ2-1	NA	TGCGCCAGCAGCACCGGGACTTCCCGGGGGGCTCGCAATGAGCAGTTCTTC	CASSTGTSRGARNEQFF
TRBD2	TRBV6-5	15	TRBJ2-7	once	TGTGCCAGCAGTCCCCAGACTAGCCTTAGCTACGAGCAGTACTTC	CASSPQTSLSYEQYF
TRBD1	TRBV15	14	TRBJ1-4	NA	TGTGCCACCGGTGACAGGGGGCGAGATGAAAAACTGTTTTTT	CATGDRGRDEKLFF
TRBD1	TRBV13	15	TRBJ1-6	few	TGTGCCAGCAGCTGGACAGGGGGCTTAAATTCACCCCTCCACTTT	CASSWTGGLNSPLHF
NA	TRBV7-2	13	TRBJ2-3	once	TGTGCCAGCAGCAGAGGCCCGGCAGATACGCAGTATTTT	CASSRGPADTQYF
NA	TRBV7-6	15	TRBJ2-5	NA	TGTGCCAGCAGCTTAGCAGGCGGGGTCCAAGAGACCCAGTACTTC	CASSLAGGVQETQYF
NA	TRBV7-3	13	TRBJ1-2	few	TGTGCCAGCAGCTTAGGCAGGGCCTATGGCTACACCTTC	CASSLGRAYGYTF
TRBD1	TRBV18	15	TRBJ2-2	few	TGTGCCAGCTCCCCTGGACAGGGGAGCACCGGGGAGCTGTTTTTT	CASSPGQGSTGELFF
TRBD1	TRBV9	18	TRBJ2-7	NA	TGTGCCAGCAGCCCTCCCTTTCTATTGTGGGACAGGGGGCACGAGCAGTACTTC	CASSPPFLLWDRGHEQYF
NA	TRBV5-6	15	TRBJ2-7	NA	TGTGCCAGCAGGGGTGAAGGGGGTGAGTACTACGAGCAGTACTTC	CASRGEGGEYYEQYF
NA	TRBV28	13	TRBJ2-7	NA	TGTGCCAGCAGTTTTCTCAGATCCTACGAGCAGTACTTC	CASSFLRSYEQYF
TRBD2	TRBV6-1	13	TRBJ2-3	few	TGTGCCAGCAGTGAAGCGGGGCGGGGGAAGGGGTATTTT	CASSEAGRGKGYF
TRBD1	TRBV10-1	14	TRBJ1-6	NA	TGCGCCAGCAGTGAGAGCGGCAGGGGGGCACCCCTCCACTTT	CASSESGRGAPLHF
TRBD1	TRBV27	15	TRBJ1-3	NA	TGTGCCAGCAGTCCAGACAGGGGACTTGGAAACACCATATATTTT	CASSPDRGLGNTIYF
TRBD2	TRBV4-1	15	TRBJ2-1	NA	TGCGCCAGCAGCCATCTAGCGGGGGGCAACAATGAGCAGTTCTTC	CASSHLAGGNNEQFF
TRBD2	TRBV5-4	19	TRBJ2-2	few	TGTGCCAGCAGCTTGGCCAGACTAGCGGGGGGAACCCCCACCGGGGAGCTGTTTTTT	CASSLARLAGGTPTGELFF
TRBD1	TRBV30	14	TRBJ2-7	few	TGTGCCTGGAGTGTCGGGACAGATTTAAACCCTGAATACTTC	CAWSVGTDLNPEYF
TRBD1	TRBV6-5	13	TRBJ1-2	NA	TGTGCCAGCAGTTGGGGACAGGGGGGTGGCTACACCTTC	CASSWGQGGGYTF
NA	TRBV28	13	TRBJ1-1	NA	TGTGCCAGCAGGGAGGACGGAAACACTGAAGCTTTCTTT	CASREDGNTEAFF
NA	TRBV5-5	13	TRBJ1-1	NA	TGTGCCAGCAGCTATGGGGACTACACTGAAGCTTTCTTT	CASSYGDYTEAFF